Below are 30 T cell receptor beta chains sequenced from a single sample in a study of T cell changes during pregnancy in multiple sclerosis. TCRdb's table, derived via immunoSEQ multiplex PCR, lists solely in-frame clones and lacks some. This table holds under 85,000 clones, 90% found once. Sample: peripheral blood, taken after pregnancy. All receptors derive from a female donor in good health, enrolled as a control in a pregnancy study.

The chain carries TRBV30 and TRBJ2-2, with 10 bases identical to TRBD2. Germline V gene lookup returns CDR1 GTSNPN and CDR2 SVGIG (reference sequence). This CDR3 region has 14 residues. Unmatched junction bases numbered 5, after V lost 3 bases and J lost 7 bases. The CDR3 region has the DNA TGTGCCTGGAGGAGCGGGGGGGCCTTCGGGGAGCTGTTTTTT. Translating gives CAWRSGGAFGELFF. Complete variable domain (other parts from reference TRBV30 and TRBJ2-2): SQTIHQWPATLVQPVGSPLSLECTVEGTSNPNLYWYRQAAGRGLQLLFYSVGIGQISSEVPQNLSASRPQDRQFILSSKKLLLSDSGFYLCAWRSGGAFGELFFGEGSRLTVL.

The chain links TRBV6-1 to TRBJ1-2; the D is unclear. This CDR3 region has 13 residues. Between the trimmed V and J ends, which lost 2 bases and 6 bases, there was a span of 10 bases. The V gene's germline CDR1 is MNHNS and CDR2 SASEGT. CDR3 nucleotides: TGTGCCAGCAGTGAATTTGTTGGAGATGGCTACACCTTC. Encoded protein: CASSEFVGDGYTF.

This chain uses TRBV19 with TRBJ2-7; TRBD2 matches 7 bases. The V segment lost 5 bases and the J segment 2 bases; nucleotides outside the gene matches: 12. Per the germline V gene, CDR1 is LNHDA and CDR2 is SQIVND (reference sequence). The CDR3 covers 16 residues. The CDR3: CASSPPIRAGAYEQYF. The CDR3, as DNA: TGTGCCAGTAGTCCACCTATAAGGGCGGGAGCCTACGAGCAGTACTTC. The complete variable domain, with remaining parts taken from reference TRBV19 and TRBJ2-7, reads DGGITQSPKYLFRKEGQNVTLSCEQNLNHDAMYWYRQDPGQGLRLIYYSQIVNDFQKGDIAEGYSVSREKKESFPLTVTSAQKNPTAFYLCASSPPIRAGAYEQYFGPGTRLTVT.

The chain carries TRBV6-5 and TRBJ1-1; D not certain. V lost 7 bases and J 3 bases, leaving 15 bases between the germline ends. There are 14 residues in the CDR3. The germline V gene has CDR1 MNHEY and CDR2 SVGAGI. The CDR3 loop reads CASTPPQRDTEAFF. CDR3 bases: TGTGCCAGCACCCCACCCCAGAGGGACACTGAAGCTTTCTTT.

The V and J genes are TRBV4-2 and TRBJ2-1; 10 bases agree with TRBD2. With V trimmed by 4 bases and J by 12 bases, 18 bases remained unmatched. The CDR3 covers 17 residues. Germline V gene data show CDR1 as LGHNA and CDR2 as YNFKEQ. CDR3 loop: CASSLLGLADSMKVQFF. In nucleotides, the CDR3 is TGTGCCAGCAGCCTCCTCGGACTAGCGGATTCAATGAAAGTGCAGTTCTTC.

The DNA for the CDR3 is TGTGCCTGGGGACAGGGGAATACAGATACGCAGTATTTT. It specifies CAWGQGNTDTQYF. This chain links TRBV30 with TRBJ2-3; 9 bases map to TRBD1. Germline V gene sequence: CDR1 GTSNPN, CDR2 SVGIG (reference sequence). Trimming removed 5 bases from V and 3 bases from J; junction bases left unmatched: 3. This CDR3 has 13 amino acids.

The CDR3 spells CASTQGGPNTGELFF. The CDR3, as DNA: TGTGCCAGCACCCAAGGGGGCCCGAACACCGGGGAGCTGTTTTTT. The chain has TRBV6-6 and TRBJ2-2; 7 bases are shared with TRBD1. V shed 7 bases and J 0 bases; nucleotides not matched to a gene: 5. This CDR3 comprises 15 residues. Germline CDR1 is MNHNY and CDR2 is SVGAGI (reference sequence).

CDR3 amino acids: CASTLTRDKNYGYTF. As DNA, the CDR3 is TGTGCCAGTACTCTCACCCGGGACAAGAACTATGGCTACACCTTC. The V gene is TRBV19, the J gene TRBJ1-2; maybe TRBD1 (6 bases). Trimming pared 7 bases from V and 2 bases from J, leaving 17 bases between. Germline V gives CDR1 LNHDA, CDR2 SQIVND (reference sequence). There are 15 residues in the CDR3.

V is TRBV6-6 and J is TRBJ1-5; D is unclear. V lost 6 bases and J lost 0, with 15 bases in between. The germline V gene encodes CDR1 MNHNY and CDR2 SVGAGI (reference sequence). The CDR3 contains 16 residues. CDR3: CASSRGPRDSNQPQHF. In DNA, the CDR3 is TGTGCCAGCAGCCGCGGACCGAGGGATAGCAATCAGCCCCAGCATTTT.

V and J are TRBV2 and TRBJ1-1; D perhaps matches TRBD1 (5 bases). The CDR3 extends over 13 amino acids. The V gene's germline CDR1 is SNHLY and CDR2 FYNNEI. V shed 11 bases and J shed 4 bases, with 17 bases lying between them. CDR3 region: CASREREGTEAFF. Here the CDR3 DNA reads TGTGCCTCCAGGGAAAGGGAAGGCACTGAAGCTTTCTTT.

The chain couples TRBV29-1 to TRBJ2-3, with D possibly being TRBD2 (5 bases). The CDR3 sequence is 14 residues long. With 4 bases removed from V and 1 base from J, the gap between germline ends came to 12 bases. Per germline, CDR1 SQVTM and CDR2 ANQGSEA. CDR3 nucleotide sequence: TGCAGCGTTGCTAGCCCGCCTGGCACAGATACGCAGTATTTT. Protein: CSVASPPGTDTQYF.

The rearrangement joins TRBV9 to TRBJ2-1, with 8 bases identical to TRBD1. This CDR3 spans 15 amino acids. The germline CDR1 and CDR2 sequences are SGDLS and YYNGEE. V was clipped by 0 bases and J by 9 bases; unmatched bases: 8. DNA for the CDR3: TGTGCCAGCAGCGTAGCGACAGGGGTAGTTGGTGAGCAGTTCTTC. This codes for CASSVATGVVGEQFF.

The chain links TRBV10-3 to TRBJ2-1; 8 bases are a match to TRBD2. The CDR3 extends over 14 amino acids. V lost 11 bases and J lost 4; bases outside the gene matches: 10. The germline CDR1 and CDR2 sequences are ENHRY and SYGVKD. In nucleotides, the CDR3 is TGTGCCTCCCGGAGGGCTAGCGGGTACAATGAGCAGTTCTTC. Amino acids: CASRRASGYNEQFF.

The CDR3 coding sequence is TGTGCCTGGAGTGGGACAGGGGGCGGCTACACCTTC. It yields the protein CAWSGTGGGYTF. This rearrangement joins TRBV30 to TRBJ1-2; 11 bases align to TRBD1. The CDR3 is made up of 12 amino acids. CDR1 is GTSNPN, CDR2 SVGIG, per germline (reference sequence). The trim removed 1 base at V and 8 bases at J, leaving 0 bases unmatched.

The chain is built from TRBV7-2 and TRBJ2-5; TRBD2 aligns across 8 bases. There are 16 residues in the CDR3. Germline values: CDR1 SGHTA, CDR2 FQGNSA. V trimming: 5 bases; J trimming: 0 bases; junction bases outside the gene matches: 8. The CDR3 DNA sequence: TGTGCCAGCAGCCACCCCCCGGGGGGGAACCAAGAGACCCAGTACTTC. This sequence encodes CASSHPPGGNQETQYF.

This sequence joins TRBV25-1 and TRBJ1-1; no definite D call. V lost 2 bases and J lost 7, with 8 bases in between. CDR3 length: 12 residues. In germline, CDR1 is MGHDK, CDR2 SYGVNS. The CDR3 DNA reads TGTGCCAGCAGTGAAGCAGGCTTTGAAGCTTTCTTT. Translated: CASSEAGFEAFF.

The chain is built from TRBV30 and TRBJ1-3; 7 bases match TRBD1. Germline V CDR1 and CDR2: GTSNPN, SVGIG (reference sequence). The CDR3 is made up of 14 amino acids. The V segment lost 1 base and the J segment 2 bases; nucleotides outside the gene matches: 2. CDR3 residues: CAWSEGGTGNTIYF. As DNA, the CDR3 is TGTGCCTGGAGTGAAGGGGGCACTGGAAACACCATATATTTT.

The sample holds a few counts of this clone. The genes are TRBV30 and TRBJ2-4, with D possibly TRBD2 on 5 matching bases. Deletions cut 4 bases from V and 7 bases from J, with 8 bases between. There are 11 residues in the CDR3. Germline CDR1 and CDR2: GTSNPN and SVGIG (reference sequence). Here the CDR3 DNA reads TGTGCCTGGACGAGGGCCAACATTCAGTACTTC. This encodes CAWTRANIQYF. Combining the CDR3 with reference TRBV30 and TRBJ2-4 gives the whole variable domain SQTIHQWPATLVQPVGSPLSLECTVEGTSNPNLYWYRQAAGRGLQLLFYSVGIGQISSEVPQNLSASRPQDRQFILSSKKLLLSDSGFYLCAWTRANIQYFGAGTRLSVL.

The CDR3 region is CASSRGTDFQETQYF. CDR3 nucleotides: TGTGCCAGCAGCAGGGGGACAGACTTCCAAGAGACCCAGTACTTC. This sequence joins TRBV5-4 and TRBJ2-5; 7 bases are a match to TRBD1. The CDR3 has 15 residues. Unmatched junction bases numbered 7, after V lost 4 bases and J lost 1 base. The germline V gene encodes CDR1 SGHNT and CDR2 YYREEE (reference sequence).

In its sample, this clone was seen a few times. The rearrangement joins TRBV4-3 to TRBJ2-7, with 7 bases fitting TRBD1. The germline V gene has CDR1 LGHNA and CDR2 YSLEER. The CDR3 is 16 residues long. V dropped 0 bases and J dropped 6; count of bases not matched to a gene: 11. CDR3 nucleotides: TGCGCCAGCAGCCAAGAATGGGGACAGTCAGTATCCGAGCAGTACTTC. As protein: CASSQEWGQSVSEQYF.

This clone was seen more than once but under ten times. The chain links TRBV7-9 to TRBJ2-7; the D gene is possibly TRBD2 (6 bases). The CDR3 sequence is 14 residues long. V gave up 10 bases and J gave up 3 bases, with 19 bases separating them. CDR1 SEHNR and CDR2 FQNEAQ come from the germline V gene (reference sequence). CDR3 loop: CATSVRAGFYEQYF. CDR3 sequence (DNA): TGTGCCACCAGTGTGAGGGCGGGATTCTACGAGCAGTACTTC.

This chain joins TRBV7-8 and TRBJ2-7; TRBD2 matches at 12 bases. Germline V gene sequence: CDR1 SGHVS, CDR2 FQNEAQ. The V gene end was trimmed by 5 bases and the J gene end by 6 bases; junction bases not matched to a gene: 5. The CDR3 loop spans 14 amino acids. CDR3 residues: CASSPTSGRIEQYF. The CDR3 DNA is TGTGCCAGCAGCCCGACTAGCGGGAGAATCGAGCAGTACTTC.

The rearrangement joins TRBV5-6 to TRBJ2-5; D remains ambiguous. The V and J ends lost 4 bases and 5 bases respectively, with 9 bases between them. CDR1 and CDR2 from the germline V gene are SGHDT and YYEEEE. This CDR3 is built from 12 residues. CDR3 protein: CASSPLEETQYF. The DNA for the CDR3 is TGTGCCAGCAGCCCTTTAGAGGAGACCCAGTACTTC.

In nucleotides, the CDR3 is TGTGCCTGGAGTACATCAGGGGGCTTGGGTGGCTACACCTTC. Its protein product is CAWSTSGGLGGYTF. The genes are TRBV30 and TRBJ1-2; the match to TRBD1 covers 8 bases. There are 14 residues in the CDR3. CDR1 and CDR2 (germline): GTSNPN, SVGIG (reference sequence). V lost 2 bases, J lost 7 bases, and 9 bases stayed unmatched.

The genes are TRBV20-1 and TRBJ2-5; D gene ambiguous. The CDR3 has 11 residues. V lost 7 bases, J lost 0 bases, and 6 bases lay in between. In germline, CDR1 is DFQATT, CDR2 SNEGSKA (reference sequence). Written as DNA, the CDR3 is TGCAGTGGAACGGACCAAGAGACCCAGTACTTC. Translating gives CSGTDQETQYF.

V and J are TRBV11-2 and TRBJ2-7; D is unresolved. The V end lost 6 bases, the J end lost 2 bases, and 5 bases lay between the germline ends. Germline values: CDR1 SGHAT, CDR2 FQNNGV. The CDR3 spans 11 residues. The CDR3 bases are TGTGCCAGCAGGTCAACCTACGAGCAGTACTTC. This encodes CASRSTYEQYF.

This clone was observed once. This chain connects TRBV7-2 to TRBJ1-5, with no clear D. Germline CDR1 is SGHTA and CDR2 is FQGNSA. The CDR3 totals 13 residues. Trimming took off 6 bases at V and 4 bases at J, with 10 bases between the two ends. CDR3 nucleotides: TGTGCCAGCAGACTAGGGCCTAATCAGCCCCAGCATTTT. It yields the protein CASRLGPNQPQHF.

CDR3 residues: CASSAGVSYEQYF. CDR3 bases: TGTGCCAGTAGTGCGGGGGTATCCTACGAGCAGTACTTC. J is TRBJ2-7 and V is TRBV19, with 7 nucleotides matching TRBD2. Germline V gene sequence: CDR1 LNHDA, CDR2 SQIVND (reference sequence). Germline trimming cut 5 bases from V and 1 base from J; bases unmatched to any gene: 2. The CDR3 is 13 amino acids. Complete variable domain (other parts from reference TRBV19 and TRBJ2-7): DGGITQSPKYLFRKEGQNVTLSCEQNLNHDAMYWYRQDPGQGLRLIYYSQIVNDFQKGDIAEGYSVSREKKESFPLTVTSAQKNPTAFYLCASSAGVSYEQYFGPGTRLTVT.

The gene calls are TRBV9 and TRBJ2-1; D unclear. This CDR3 contains 11 residues. Deletions cut 3 bases from V and 5 bases from J, with 3 bases between. Germline assignment: CDR1 SGDLS and CDR2 YYNGEE. CDR3 loop: CASSANNEQFF. CDR3 nucleotides: TGTGCCAGCAGCGCAAACAATGAGCAGTTCTTC.

The rearrangement joins TRBV30 to TRBJ2-7; TRBD2 aligns across 9 bases. The germline V gene has CDR1 GTSNPN and CDR2 SVGIG (reference sequence). Unmatched junction bases numbered 7, after V lost 0 bases and J lost 4 bases. The CDR3 loop spans 15 amino acids. CDR3 in DNA: TGTGCCTGGAGTGTACCGTTAGCGGGAGTGTACGAGCAGTACTTC. Its protein is CAWSVPLAGVYEQYF.